Here is one T cell receptor (beta chain) with its context. No cognate antigen has been identified for it. No much larger clonotype is one base removed from it; base qualities were not supplied. One collaborating source in Seattle enrolled patients during active infection and followed them longitudinally through the course of disease. Collaborating institutions collected whole blood in K2EDTA tubes following their own protocols. Collaborator samples were shipped for TCRbeta analysis as frozen whole blood, isolated PBMCs, or DNA extracted from either sample type. V ends up 0 bases short and J 6 bases short, with an unmatched junction base count of 5. The cysteine opens and the phenylalanine closes a CDR3 of 15 amino acids. Only the CDR3 region is kept as DNA, spanning 45 bases read in frame from base 1. The germline V gene yields SGHRS for CDR1 and YFSETQ for CDR2. The sample originates from a study of blood T cell repertoires in COVID-19 (dated by TCRdb to about 2020). Background on the whole study: Samples covering the acute and convalescent phases of COVID-19 were provided by collaborators in the United States, Italy and Spain. The prospective study material was composed of cDNA or gDNA derived from T cells, B-cell-depleted T cells, or PBMCs. Deeply sampled blood TCRbeta repertoires from subjects exposed to, actively infected with, or recovered from COVID-19 were included in the dataset. A freely available public database, intended as a resource for researchers studying the immune response to SARS-CoV-2, is where the repertoires were released. The samples were drawn from two sources: the first 160 participants of the ongoing ImmuneRACE study, and 1,000 to 1,500 subjects contributed by 6 global collaborators. The sample metadata nearly always contained a de-identified subject ID, COVID-19 status, age in years and sex. Where available, HLA class I and class II types were obtained from metadata supplied by the sample provider rather than from assay-based typing.

TCRbeta CDR3 regions were amplified from genomic DNA by means of the immunoSEQ Assay, a bias-controlled multiplex PCR. On the study's bioinformatics: Within the assay, amplification of reference gene primers was used to estimate how many nucleated cells each sample contained. To quantify the absolute abundance of each unique TCRbeta CDR3 rearrangement, sequence reads were collapsed and filtered. For each sample, productive Simpson clonality was calculated as the square root of Simpson's diversity index across productive rearrangements. TCRdb carries this immuneACCESS record with in-frame sequences only. Its versions omit some clonotypes, under half of them owing to an unresolved V gene in the studies checked, with the rest unexplained. V and J calls plus clone size are reproduced from that table; the DNA served to infer D and trimming. For this sample the table gives 250,000 to 350,000 clones, of which roughly 84% were detected only once. 0.85% to 0.9% of the sample comes from the top ten.

The paper's findings and limits, for the study overall: The quantity of clinical and demographic metadata differed by source and by participant and was supplied without curation.

This clonotype was sampled from a human donor with COVID-19, enrolled during active disease. The donor label of this sample is uncertain. Recombination connected TRBV5-1 to TRBJ2-7; TRBD1 matches 11 bases in the middle. The sample was peripheral blood. The nucleotides read TGCGCCAGCAGCTTGGTATCTGGGACAGGGGGCGAGCAGTACTTC. Translated, it reads CASSLVSGTGGEQYF.